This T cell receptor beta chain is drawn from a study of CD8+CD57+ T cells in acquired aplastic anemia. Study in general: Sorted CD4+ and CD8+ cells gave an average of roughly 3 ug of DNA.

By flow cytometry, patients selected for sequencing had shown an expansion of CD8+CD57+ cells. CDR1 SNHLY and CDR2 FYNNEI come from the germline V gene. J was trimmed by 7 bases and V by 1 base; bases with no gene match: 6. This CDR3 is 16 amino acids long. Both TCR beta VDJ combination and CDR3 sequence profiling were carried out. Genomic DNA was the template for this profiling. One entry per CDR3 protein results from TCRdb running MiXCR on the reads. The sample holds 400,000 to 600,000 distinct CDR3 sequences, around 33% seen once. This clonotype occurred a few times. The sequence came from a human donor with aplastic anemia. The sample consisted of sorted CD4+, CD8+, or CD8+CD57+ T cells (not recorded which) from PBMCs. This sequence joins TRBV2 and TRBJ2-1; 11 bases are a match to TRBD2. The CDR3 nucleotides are TGTGCCAGCAGTGAAGGCCGGCTAGCGGGAGGTAATGAGCAGTTCTTC. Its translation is CASSEGRLAGGNEQFF. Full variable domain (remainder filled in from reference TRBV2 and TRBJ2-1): EPEVTQTPSHQVTQMGQEVILRCVPISNHLYFYWYRQILGQKVEFLVSFYNNEISEKSEIFDDQFSVERPDGSNFTLKIRSTKLEDSAMYFCASSEGRLAGGNEQFFGPGTRLTVL.